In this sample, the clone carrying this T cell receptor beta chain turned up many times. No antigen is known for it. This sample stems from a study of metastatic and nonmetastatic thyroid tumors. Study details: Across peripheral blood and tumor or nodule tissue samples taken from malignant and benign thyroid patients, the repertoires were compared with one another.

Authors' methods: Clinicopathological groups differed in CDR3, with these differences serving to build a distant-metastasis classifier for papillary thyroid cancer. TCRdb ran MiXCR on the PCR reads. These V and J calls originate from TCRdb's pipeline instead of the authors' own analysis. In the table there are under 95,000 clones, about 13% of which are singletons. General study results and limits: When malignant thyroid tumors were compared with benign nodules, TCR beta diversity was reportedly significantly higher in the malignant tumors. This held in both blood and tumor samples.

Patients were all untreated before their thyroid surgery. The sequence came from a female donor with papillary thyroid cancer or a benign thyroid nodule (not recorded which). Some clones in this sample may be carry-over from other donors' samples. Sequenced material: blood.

The CDR3 DNA reads TGCGCCAGCAGCAACCTGGGCCCAGCCTCTGGAAACACCATATATTTT. Protein product: CASSNLGPASGNTIYF. The chain couples TRBV5-1 to TRBJ1-3, with D unresolved. V lost 4 bases and J lost 0, with 14 bases in between. Germline V CDR1 and CDR2: SGHRS, YFSETQ. This CDR3 contains 16 residues.